These T cell receptor beta chains were read from a single sample in a study of blood T cell repertoires in COVID-19. Generated by immunoSEQ multiplex PCR, the TCRdb table keeps only in-frame clones and is missing some. Altogether nearly 250,000 clones are present, around four fifths being singletons, with the ten largest covering 1.9%. What was sequenced was peripheral blood. Every receptor here comes from an elderly woman with acute or convalescent COVID-19. Each CDR3 is given without its conserved first and last residue. The order of the fields is D gene, J gene, V gene, CDR3 protein. The D gene is left open where the match is weak.

TRBD1 | TRBJ1-3 | TRBV4-1 | ASSQVALPGQLSGNTIY
- | TRBJ2-1 | TRBV28 | ASSLLNNEQF
TRBD1 | TRBJ1-2 | TRBV15 | ATSSPDRANYGYT
TRBD1 | TRBJ1-1 | TRBV4-1 | ASSQEGHRGGTEAF
TRBD1 | TRBJ1-1 | TRBV27 | ASSPAGGQAMNTEAF
- | TRBJ2-7 | TRBV5-1 | ASSLRNGDEQY
- | TRBJ2-1 | TRBV14 | ASSQGLGNEQF
- | TRBJ1-2 | TRBV4-3 | ASSQGGAGDNYGYT
TRBD1 | TRBJ2-3 | TRBV28 | ASSLRDRETDTQY
- | TRBJ1-3 | TRBV7-6 | ASSYNMGGSSGNTIY
- | TRBJ2-7 | TRBV7-9 | ASKETASSYEQY
TRBD2 | TRBJ2-5 | TRBV5-5 | ASSLRTSGRAGETQY
TRBD2 | TRBJ2-1 | TRBV7-9 | ASSRLAGGKF
- | TRBJ1-1 | TRBV7-9 | ASSSQGGTEAF
- | TRBJ2-6 | TRBV7-2 | ASSSSSGANVLT
TRBD2 | TRBJ2-2 | TRBV7-9 | ASSPPGLAGASGELF
TRBD2 | TRBJ2-2 | TRBV3-1/TRBV3-2 | ASSQGTSGRVELF
- | TRBJ2-5 | TRBV9 | ASSVSLAGTQY
TRBD1 | TRBJ1-3 | TRBV7-8 | ASSLRTGTSSGNTIY
TRBD1 | TRBJ1-5 | TRBV12-3/TRBV12-4 | ASSGTEYQPQH
- | TRBJ1-4 | TRBV6-2/TRBV6-3 | ASSYMAEKLF
- | TRBJ2-7 | TRBV7-2 | ASSFGSSYSEQY
- | TRBJ2-7 | TRBV18 | ASSQETGGEQY
TRBD2 | TRBJ2-2 | TRBV7-9 | ASSLGASGGSGELF
TRBD2 | TRBJ2-1 | TRBV18 | ASSPQTSGMNNEQF
- | TRBJ2-1 | TRBV5-1 | ASSLGAGFQGYNEQF
- | TRBJ1-3 | TRBV19 | ASNPGQGGGNTIY
- | TRBJ2-1 | TRBV7-7 | ASSLAGGPWNEQF
TRBD1 | TRBJ1-2 | TRBV7-2 | ASSRYGQGYGYT
- | TRBJ1-2 | TRBV6-5 | ASSYSYRTNYGYT
TRBD2 | TRBJ2-2 | TRBV5-1 | ASSLASGGANTGELF
- | TRBJ2-7 | TRBV28 | ASSLIYEQY
- | TRBJ2-3 | TRBV6-1 | ASRERIGGRTDTQY
TRBD1 | TRBJ1-6 | TRBV19 | ASSIQGVLDNSPLH
TRBD1 | TRBJ1-1 | TRBV7-9 | ASNEGGQMNTEAF
TRBD1 | TRBJ1-5 | TRBV18 | ASSSTGESNQPQH
- | TRBJ2-7 | TRBV7-9 | ASSAGAVSYEQY
TRBD2 | TRBJ2-1 | TRBV10-3 | AISESAGGSYNEQF
TRBD1 | TRBJ2-2 | TRBV5-4 | ASSLVGDRELTGELF
- | TRBJ2-7 | TRBV6-5 | ASRASLFYEQY
TRBD2 | TRBJ2-3 | TRBV5-1 | ASSLTGLDTDTQY
- | TRBJ1-5 | TRBV7-2 | ASSLASQGFNQPQH
TRBD1 | TRBJ1-1 | TRBV7-9 | ASSLGGDRGRTEAF
- | TRBJ1-4 | TRBV7-9 | ASSVPGPTNEKLF
- | TRBJ1-1 | TRBV7-2 | ASSSLTVLNTEAF